The 2 T cell receptor beta chains below were found in one sample sequenced in a study of a mutant IDH1 vaccine in newly diagnosed glioma. Stated time point: week 23, last vaccination. All doses held 300 ug of mutant IDH1 20-mer peptide, with topical imiquimod. Which antigens these TCRs recognize remains unknown. The table came from immunoSEQ multiplex PCR; TCRdb's copy has only in-frame clones and leaves some out. The table records just over 80,000 clones, approximately 85% of them present only once. The sample in question was PBMCs, obtained from a glioma patient whose treatment included an IDH1 peptide vaccine. All receptors come from a man aged 25-40 years with glioma. Some clones in this sample may be carry-over from other donors' samples.

The chain recombines TRBV19 with TRBJ1-1; 8 nucleotides line up with TRBD1. The CDR3 contains 14 residues. V was pared by 5 bases and J by 8 bases, with 10 bases of the junction left unmatched. Germline V gene lookup returns CDR1 LNHDA and CDR2 SQIVND (reference sequence). CDR3 in amino acids: CASSADRDRPEAFF. The CDR3 bases are TGTGCCAGTAGTGCGGACAGGGATCGCCCGGAAGCTTTCTTT. Combining the CDR3 with reference TRBV19 and TRBJ1-1 gives the whole variable domain DGGITQSPKYLFRKEGQNVTLSCEQNLNHDAMYWYRQDPGQGLRLIYYSQIVNDFQKGDIAEGYSVSREKKESFPLTVTSAQKNPTAFYLCASSADRDRPEAFFGQGTRLTVV.

The rearrangement joins TRBV7-9 to TRBJ1-5, with unresolved D. Trimming shortened V by 5 bases and J by 1 base, and 15 bases separated the two germline ends. CDR1 is SEHNR, CDR2 FQNEAQ, per germline (reference sequence). The CDR3 consists of 16 residues. The CDR3 nucleotides read TGTGCCAGCAGCCCTAGTTGGGTATCCAGCAATCAGCCCCAGCATTTT. Protein product: CASSPSWVSSNQPQHF.